One and the same sample provided the 3 T cell receptor beta chains below, sequenced in a study of cytomegalovirus exposure and HLA in healthy donors. Vbeta (60) and Jbeta (13) primers were used in the PCR. The assay was immunoSEQ multiplex PCR, and TCRdb's table has in-frame clones only and misses some. This table holds around 140,000 clones. Sequencing was performed on PBMCs. The receptors originated from a male donor in good health and CMV-seronegative.

The rearrangement joins TRBV5-1 to TRBJ1-4, with D maybe TRBD1 (5 bases). The CDR3 consists of 17 residues. CDR1 is SGHRS, CDR2 YFSETQ, per germline. V was pared by 4 bases and J by 5 bases, with 21 bases between. This CDR3 reads CASSPARGGLRNEKLFF. The CDR3 coding sequence is TGCGCCAGCAGCCCGGCCCGGGGGGGACTCAGGAATGAAAAACTGTTTTTT.

The chain recombines TRBV19 with TRBJ2-7; 8 bases fit TRBD1. The CDR3 contains 16 residues. Germline-derived CDR1 and CDR2 are LNHDA and SQIVND (reference sequence). V trimming: 5 bases; J trimming: 2 bases; junction bases outside the gene matches: 11. The CDR3 protein is CASSGGTGGFAYEQYF. CDR3 DNA sequence: TGTGCCAGTAGTGGTGGGACAGGCGGATTCGCCTACGAGCAGTACTTC.

The V and J genes are TRBV6-6 and TRBJ2-7; the D is unclear. Germline CDR1 is MNHNY and CDR2 is SVGAGI (reference sequence). The CDR3 runs 11 residues. V shed 8 bases and J shed 6 bases, with 11 bases lying between them. CDR3: CASSPRSEQYF. DNA of the CDR3: TGTGCCAGCTCCCCCCGGTCCGAGCAGTACTTC.